These 27 T cell receptor beta chains came from one sample sequenced in a study of CD8+ T cells in alopecia areata. RNA was isolated and reverse transcribed to cDNA, the sequencing template. Assay: immunoSEQ multiplex PCR; the TCRdb copy retains only in-frame clones and omits some. The sample has 110,000 or so clones, around two fifths seen once. Material for sequencing was CD4+ T cells sorted from blood. All receptors come from a human donor with alopecia areata.

This clone was counted a few times. The chain couples TRBV6-6 to TRBJ1-5, with 8 bases identical to TRBD1. The V segment lost 2 bases and the J segment 5 bases; nucleotides outside the gene matches: 5. The CDR3 covers 15 residues. CDR1 is MNHNY and CDR2 is SVGAGI in the germline V gene (reference sequence). CDR3 protein: CASSYQGAKYQPQHF. The DNA for the CDR3 is TGTGCCAGCAGTTACCAGGGGGCGAAGTATCAGCCCCAGCATTTT.

The genes are TRBV29-1 and TRBJ1-1, with 7 positions matching TRBD1. V trimming: 7 bases; J trimming: 1 base; junction bases outside the gene matches: 12. This CDR3 comprises 15 residues. Germline values: CDR1 SQVTM, CDR2 ANQGSEA. The CDR3 region is CSARDSFSSNTEAFF. DNA for the CDR3: TGCAGCGCTCGGGACAGTTTTTCCTCGAACACTGAAGCTTTCTTT.

This clone was seen at least ten times. The chain uses TRBV7-9 and TRBJ2-3; D unresolved. The CDR3 sequence is 14 residues long. Trimming pared 5 bases from V and 0 bases from J, leaving 9 bases between. The germline CDR1 and CDR2 sequences are SEHNR and FQNEAQ (reference sequence). The CDR3 here is CASSMDGSTDTQYF. In DNA form, the CDR3 reads TGTGCCAGCAGCATGGACGGTAGCACAGATACGCAGTATTTT.

The CDR3 DNA is TGTGCCAGCAGCTCGGGACAGGGGATTTCCTACGAGCAGTACTTC. Amino acid sequence: CASSSGQGISYEQYF. The chain has TRBV9 and TRBJ2-7; 10 positions agree with TRBD1. CDR1 is SGDLS, CDR2 YYNGEE, per germline. This CDR3 has 15 residues. With V trimmed by 4 bases and J by 1 base, 5 bases remained unmatched.

This clone came up a few times. The chain is built from TRBV28 and TRBJ1-1; 7 bases line up with TRBD1. The trim removed 5 bases at V and 11 bases at J, leaving 11 bases unmatched. The CDR3 has 13 amino acids. Germline V lookup: CDR1 MDHEN, CDR2 SYDVKM. The CDR3 DNA follows: TGTGCCAGCAGTACGGGACAGCTTCTGGGTGCTTTCTTT. Its translation is CASSTGQLLGAFF.

The chain has TRBV7-9 and TRBJ2-3; TRBD2 matches at 12 bases. J lost 5 bases, V lost 4 bases, and 4 bases had no gene match. Germline V CDR1 and CDR2: SEHNR, FQNEAQ (reference sequence). There are 15 residues in the CDR3. The DNA of the CDR3 is TGTGCCAGCAGCTCCGGACTAGCGGGAAGAGATACGCAGTATTTT. Its protein is CASSSGLAGRDTQYF.

The chain combines TRBV7-9 with TRBJ2-1; the match to TRBD2 covers 10 bases. CDR3 length equals 11 residues. The V segment lost 5 bases and the J segment 14 bases; nucleotides outside the gene matches: 3. Germline V gives CDR1 SEHNR, CDR2 FQNEAQ (reference sequence). CDR3 sequence reads: CASSPGTSEFF. The CDR3 DNA is TGTGCCAGCAGCCCCGGGACTAGCGAGTTCTTC.

The chain joins TRBV30 to TRBJ2-7; 9 nucleotides match TRBD1. The CDR3 extends over 13 amino acids. Germline CDR1 is GTSNPN and CDR2 is SVGIG (reference sequence). J lost 3 bases, V lost 2 bases, and 2 bases had no gene match. The CDR3 nucleotides read TGTGCCTGGAGTTGGACAGGGGTCTACGAGCAGTACTTC. This encodes CAWSWTGVYEQYF.

J is TRBJ2-5 and V is TRBV7-2, with TRBD1 as a possible D gene (7 bases). The V and J ends lost 0 bases and 11 bases respectively, with 16 bases between them. Germline CDR1 is SGHTA and CDR2 is FQGNSA. The length of the CDR3 is 14 residues. The CDR3 region is CASSLARQGGEQYF. The CDR3 DNA reads as TGTGCCAGCAGCTTAGCGAGGCAGGGGGGTGAGCAGTACTTC.

The chain uses TRBV5-1 and TRBJ2-7; 9 positions match TRBD1. The CDR3 has 14 amino acids. CDR1 and CDR2 from the germline V gene are SGHRS and YFSETQ. With V trimmed by 4 bases and J by 3 bases, 5 bases remained unmatched. Here the CDR3 reads CASSPGTGLYEQYF. The DNA for the CDR3 is TGCGCCAGCAGCCCGGGGACAGGGCTCTACGAGCAGTACTTC.

J is TRBJ2-7 and V is TRBV5-1, with 9 nucleotides matching TRBD1. Trimming removed 5 bases from V and 6 bases from J; junction bases left unmatched: 9. Germline assignment: CDR1 SGHRS and CDR2 YFSETQ. This CDR3 has 14 residues. CDR3 loop: CASSPGTGFSEQYF. The CDR3, as DNA: TGCGCCAGCAGTCCTGGGACAGGGTTCTCCGAGCAGTACTTC.

The V gene is TRBV29-1, the J gene TRBJ1-3; D remains unclear. The CDR3 consists of 12 residues. The V end lost 4 bases, the J end lost 1 base, and 5 bases lay between the germline ends. Germline-derived CDR1 and CDR2 are SQVTM and ANQGSEA. CDR3: CSVVWSGNTIYF. In DNA, the CDR3 is TGCAGCGTTGTGTGGTCTGGAAACACCATATATTTT.

This clone was recorded a few times. This chain links TRBV29-1 with TRBJ2-6; D is unclear. Between the trimmed V and J ends, which lost 7 bases and 2 bases, there was a span of 21 bases. This CDR3 comprises 17 residues. The germline V gene encodes CDR1 SQVTM and CDR2 ANQGSEA. DNA for the CDR3: TGCAGCGATGTCCAGAACCCTCCTGAAACTGGGGCCAACGTCCTGACTTTC. Amino acid sequence: CSDVQNPPETGANVLTF. The full variable domain, completed using reference TRBV29-1 and TRBJ2-6, is SAVISQKPSRDICQRGTSLTIQCQVDSQVTMMFWYRQQPGQSLTLIATANQGSEATYESGFVIDKFPISRPNLTFSTLTVSNMSPEDSSIYLCSDVQNPPETGANVLTFGAGSRLTVL.

This clone has only a few counts. The rearrangement uses TRBV15 and TRBJ2-1; D uncertain. Germline V gene lookup returns CDR1 LNHNV and CDR2 YYDKDF (reference sequence). Trimming removed 0 bases from V and 8 bases from J, with 8 bases in between. The CDR3 is 13 residues long. The DNA of the CDR3 is TGTGCCACCAGCAGAGATGGAGTCGATGAGCAGTTCTTC. Translating gives CATSRDGVDEQFF. The full variable domain, rest sourced from reference TRBV15 and TRBJ2-1, is DAMVIQNPRYQVTQFGKPVTLSCSQTLNHNVMYWYQQKSSQAPKLLFHYYDKDFNNEADTPDNFQSRRPNTSFCFLDIRSPGLGDTAMYLCATSRDGVDEQFFGPGTRLTVL.

The chain is built from TRBV19 and TRBJ2-3; D perhaps matches TRBD1 (6 bases). The V end lost 6 bases, the J end lost 5 bases, and 12 bases lay between the germline ends. This CDR3 has 13 residues. CDR1 is LNHDA and CDR2 is SQIVND in the germline V gene (reference sequence). The chain's CDR3 is CASREGQLDTQYF. The CDR3 coding sequence is TGTGCCAGTAGAGAAGGACAGCTAGATACGCAGTATTTT.

V is TRBV9 and J is TRBJ2-7; 8 nucleotides agree with TRBD2. V shed 0 bases, J shed 7 bases, and the junction held 3 bases outside the gene matches. The CDR3 runs to 13 residues. Germline V lookup: CDR1 SGDLS, CDR2 YYNGEE. This chain's CDR3 is CASSVGIAGEQYF. The CDR3 nucleotides are TGTGCCAGCAGCGTAGGGATAGCGGGGGAGCAGTACTTC.

This chain uses TRBV29-1 with TRBJ2-3, with TRBD2 identical over 14 bases. The J segment lost 3 bases and the V segment lost 5 bases, leaving 7 bases of the junction unmatched. There are 16 residues in the CDR3. CDR1 is SQVTM and CDR2 is ANQGSEA in the germline V gene. CDR3 nucleotide sequence: TGCAGCGTTAAGGGACTAGCGGGAGAAGTTACAGATACGCAGTATTTT. Translation: CSVKGLAGEVTDTQYF.

This clone came up a few times. The chain is built from TRBV5-1 and TRBJ1-3; no reliable D call. The CDR3 totals 15 residues. Between the trimmed V and J ends, which lost 4 bases and 0 bases, there was a span of 11 bases. Germline values: CDR1 SGHRS, CDR2 YFSETQ. DNA for the CDR3: TGCGCCAGCAGCGTAGGGCATGGCTCTGGAAACACCATATATTTT. This codes for CASSVGHGSGNTIYF.

V gene TRBV27 combines with J gene TRBJ2-4; TRBD1 might be the D (6 bases). From germline, CDR1 is MNHEY and CDR2 SMNVEV (reference sequence). V shed 6 bases and J shed 0 bases, with 24 bases lying between them. The CDR3 contains 19 residues. Here the CDR3 reads CASSRTGLTGNVAKNIQYF. The DNA of the CDR3 is TGTGCCAGCAGCCGTACGGGCCTGACAGGAAATGTAGCCAAAAACATTCAGTACTTC.

This chain connects TRBV7-2 to TRBJ2-1; D is undetermined. The CDR3 has 12 amino acids. V lost 5 bases, J lost 2 bases, and 4 bases lay in between. The germline CDR1 and CDR2 sequences are SGHTA and FQGNSA. In DNA form, the CDR3 reads TGTGCCAGCAGCGTCCCCTACAATGAGCAGTTCTTC. It codes for CASSVPYNEQFF.

This clone appeared a few times. The V call is TRBV10-3, the J call TRBJ2-1, with a weak D call TRBD1 (5 bases). Germline lookup yields CDR1 ENHRY and CDR2 SYGVKD. The V end was cut by 6 bases, the J end by 4 bases, with 7 bases between. There are 12 residues in the CDR3. The CDR3 reads CAIRDKYNEQFF. Here the CDR3 DNA reads TGTGCCATCAGGGACAAATACAATGAGCAGTTCTTC.

The chain couples TRBV29-1 to TRBJ2-5, with D possibly matching TRBD2 (6 bases). V was clipped by 4 bases and J by 3 bases, with 15 bases between them. The CDR3 runs to 14 residues. Looked up from germline, CDR1 is SQVTM and CDR2 is ANQGSEA. The CDR3 reads CSVGPGLKKETQYF. In DNA, the CDR3 is TGCAGCGTTGGGCCGGGACTCAAGAAAGAGACCCAGTACTTC. Drawing the rest from reference TRBV29-1 and TRBJ2-5, the complete variable domain is SAVISQKPSRDICQRGTSLTIQCQVDSQVTMMFWYRQQPGQSLTLIATANQGSEATYESGFVIDKFPISRPNLTFSTLTVSNMSPEDSSIYLCSVGPGLKKETQYFGPGTRLLVL.

The sample holds one count of this clone. This chain uses TRBV4-1 with TRBJ1-1, with 9 bases matching TRBD1. This CDR3 comprises 17 residues. CDR1 is MGHRA and CDR2 is YSYEKL in the germline V gene. Unmatched junction bases numbered 11, after V lost 6 bases and J lost 0 bases. The CDR3 DNA reads as TGCGCCAGCAGACCGGGACAGGGAGGAAACATGAACACTGAAGCTTTCTTT. It yields the protein CASRPGQGGNMNTEAFF.

This clone appeared a few times. The V gene is TRBV5-1, the J gene TRBJ1-2, with 10 bases matching TRBD1. With V trimmed by 4 bases and J by 2 bases, 2 bases remained unmatched. The CDR3 consists of 14 residues. Germline V CDR1 and CDR2: SGHRS, YFSETQ. CDR3 amino acids: CASSPDRGNYGYTF. For the CDR3, the DNA is TGCGCCAGCAGCCCGGACAGGGGGAACTATGGCTACACCTTC.

V is TRBV7-3 and J is TRBJ2-7, with TRBD2 identical over 8 bases. Germline CDR1 reads SGHTA; CDR2 reads FQGTGA. V was clipped by 2 bases and J by 0 bases; unmatched bases: 3. The CDR3 totals 15 residues. The CDR3 nucleotides are TGTGCCAGCAGCTTAGAACTAGCGGCCTCCTACGAGCAGTACTTC. It is translated as CASSLELAASYEQYF.

The chain has TRBV29-1 and TRBJ1-1, with 7 bases aligning to TRBD1. Germline V lookup: CDR1 SQVTM, CDR2 ANQGSEA. The CDR3 spans 16 residues. After removal of 4 bases from V and 2 bases from J, the junction contained 13 bases not matched to a gene. CDR3 bases: TGCAGCGTTGGGTCCGACAGGGTCTGGGGAAACACTGAAGCTTTCTTT. It yields the protein CSVGSDRVWGNTEAFF.

The chain employs TRBV29-1 and TRBJ1-1; weak D call: TRBD1 (6 bases). Germline V CDR1 and CDR2: SQVTM, ANQGSEA. V lost 4 bases to trimming and J lost 6 bases, with 15 bases between them. The CDR3 has 13 amino acids. For the CDR3, the DNA is TGCAGCGTTGGGCGTAGGGGGGGTTCTGAAGCTTTCTTT. Its protein is CSVGRRGGSEAFF.